One sample yielded the 4 T cell receptor beta chains listed below, sequenced in a study of blood T cell repertoires in COVID-19. The protocol was immunoSEQ multiplex PCR, while the TCRdb copy is restricted to in-frame clones and leaves out a portion. The top ten hold 5% to 6.5% of the sample, which has over 14,000 clones, 87% seen once. Input material: peripheral blood. These receptors all come from a human donor in a cohort sampled during active COVID-19.

The chain couples TRBV5-1 to TRBJ2-1, with 9 bases aligning to TRBD2. The CDR3 is 19 residues long. CDR1 SGHRS and CDR2 YFSETQ come from the germline V gene. V lost 0 bases to trimming and J lost 0 bases; unmatched junction nucleotides: 10. The CDR3 DNA reads as TGCGCCAGCAGCTTGGAGGCTAGCGGGACGTATGGCTCCTACAATGAGCAGTTCTTC. As protein: CASSLEASGTYGSYNEQFF.

The V call is TRBV6-4, the J call TRBJ1-1, with D perhaps matching TRBD1 (6 bases). V was cut by 4 bases and J by 0 bases, with 12 bases left in between. Germline V lookup: CDR1 MRHNA, CDR2 SNTAGT. The CDR3 extends over 15 amino acids. CDR3 coding DNA: TGTGCCAGCAGTGTGGGAGGGGGTATGAACACTGAAGCTTTCTTT. Its translation: CASSVGGGMNTEAFF.

The chain links TRBV6-2 or TRBV6-3 to TRBJ2-7; the D is unclear. Germline V gene data show CDR1 as MNHEY and CDR2 as SVGEGT. V dropped 0 bases and J dropped 1 base, with 10 bases sitting between them. The CDR3 has 15 residues. This chain's CDR3 is CASSYSALLSYEQYF. CDR3 DNA: TGTGCCAGCAGTTACTCAGCGCTACTTTCCTACGAGCAGTACTTC.

The gene calls are TRBV6-2 or TRBV6-3 and TRBJ2-3; 7 nucleotides line up with TRBD2. The germline gives CDR1 MNHEY, CDR2 SVGEGT. This CDR3 comprises 15 residues. Trimming took 6 bases from V and 3 from J; bases not matched to a gene: 9. The CDR3 loop reads CASSSLGGGTDTQYF. The CDR3, as DNA: TGTGCCAGCAGCTCGTTGGGGGGAGGGACAGATACGCAGTATTTT.